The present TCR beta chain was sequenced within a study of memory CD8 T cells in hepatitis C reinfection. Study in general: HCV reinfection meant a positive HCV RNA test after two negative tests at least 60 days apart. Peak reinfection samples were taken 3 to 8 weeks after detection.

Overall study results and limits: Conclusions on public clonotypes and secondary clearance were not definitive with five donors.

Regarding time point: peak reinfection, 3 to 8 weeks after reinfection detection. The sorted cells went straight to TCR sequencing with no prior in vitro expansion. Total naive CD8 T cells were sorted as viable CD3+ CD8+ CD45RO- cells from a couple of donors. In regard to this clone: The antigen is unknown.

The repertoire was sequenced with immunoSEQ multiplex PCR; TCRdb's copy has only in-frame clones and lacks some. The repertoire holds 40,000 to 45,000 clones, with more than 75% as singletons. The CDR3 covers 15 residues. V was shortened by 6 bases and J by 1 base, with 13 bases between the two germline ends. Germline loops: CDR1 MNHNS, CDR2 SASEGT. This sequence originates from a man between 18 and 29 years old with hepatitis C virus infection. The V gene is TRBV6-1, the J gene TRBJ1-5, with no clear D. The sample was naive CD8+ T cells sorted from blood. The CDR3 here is CASREGAGSNQPQHF. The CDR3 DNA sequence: TGTGCCAGCAGGGAGGGTGCGGGGAGCAATCAGCCCCAGCATTTT.